What follows are 20 T cell receptor beta chains derived from one specimen sequenced in a study of blood T cell repertoires in COVID-19 (dated by TCRdb to the early 2020s). The library was produced with the immunoSEQ multiplex PCR assay. The table comes from immuneACCESS by way of TCRdb, which keeps in-frame sequences with V and J called. Part of the clones is missing from these tables; in studies checked, under half for an unresolved V gene and the rest for unknown reasons. The sample table shows about 180,000 clones, and about 90% are seen once. Jointly, the top ten make up around 1.3% of the sample. Sequenced input: PBMCs or T cells enriched from blood (not recorded which). The receptor source for this set is a human donor with acute COVID-19. The donor label of this sample is uncertain.

This clone was counted a single time. The chain carries TRBV5-1 and TRBJ2-1, with D possibly matching TRBD2 (6 bases). Per germline, CDR1 SGHRS and CDR2 YFSETQ. CDR3 length: 17 amino acids. Trimming left V 4 bases short and J 6 bases short, with 23 bases between. CDR3 DNA: TGCGCCAGCAGCGTCCAGCCCGTGGGACGGAGGGTCAATGAGCAGTTCTTC. Protein sequence: CASSVQPVGRRVNEQFF.

This rearrangement joins TRBV6-5 to TRBJ1-4; 7 bases agree with TRBD1. The V and J ends lost 6 bases and 7 bases, in that order; junction bases with no gene match: 11. This CDR3 spans 15 amino acids. CDR1 and CDR2 from the germline V gene are MNHEY and SVGAGI. The CDR3 here is CASSHSRDRVEKLFF. CDR3 DNA: TGTGCCAGCAGCCACTCCCGAGACAGGGTTGAAAAACTGTTTTTT.

This sequence joins TRBV6-5 and TRBJ1-2, with a tentative D call TRBD1 (6 bases). The CDR3 is 13 amino acids. V lost 2 bases and J lost 5, with 9 bases in between. Germline lookup yields CDR1 MNHEY and CDR2 SVGAGI. The CDR3 sequence: CASSYEGVYGYTF. In DNA form, the CDR3 reads TGTGCCAGCAGTTACGAGGGGGTGTATGGCTACACCTTC.

The V and J genes are TRBV30 and TRBJ2-7, with D possibly matching TRBD1 (6 bases). Per germline, CDR1 GTSNPN and CDR2 SVGIG (reference sequence). The V and J ends lost 5 bases and 3 bases respectively, with 11 bases between them. This CDR3 has 12 amino acids. CDR3 nucleotides: TGTGCCTGGGGGGGCGGGTACTACGAGCAGTACTTC. Residues: CAWGGGYYEQYF.

The chain has TRBV19 and TRBJ1-4, with D unclear. The V gene lost 11 bases and the J gene lost 4 bases, with 14 bases spanning the gap. The germline CDR1 and CDR2 sequences are LNHDA and SQIVND (reference sequence). This CDR3 is 13 amino acids long. In DNA, the CDR3 is TGTGCCTCCTCGAGCGGGATTAATGAAAAACTGTTTTTT. Its translation is CASSSGINEKLFF.

This chain joins TRBV5-1 and TRBJ1-1; D is possibly TRBD1 (6 bases). Germline assignment: CDR1 SGHRS and CDR2 YFSETQ. The CDR3 runs 13 residues. V shed 0 bases and J shed 4 bases, with 7 bases lying between them. DNA for the CDR3: TGCGCCAGCAGCTTGGGGGGGCCCACTGAAGCTTTCTTT. Its translation: CASSLGGPTEAFF.

The chain is built from TRBV4-1 and TRBJ1-3; the D is unclear. V lost 8 bases and J lost 2, with 13 bases in between. The CDR3 covers 14 residues. The germline CDR1 and CDR2 sequences are MGHRA and YSYEKL. CDR3 nucleotides: TGCGCCAGCCGGGGTGTCACCGCTGGAAACACCATATATTTT. Translation: CASRGVTAGNTIYF.

This clone was recorded only once. The V call is TRBV7-6, the J call TRBJ2-1; no firm D call. The ends were cut back, 0 bases at V and 12 bases at J, with 21 bases in the middle. The CDR3 consists of 16 residues. The germline CDR1 and CDR2 sequences are SGHVS and FNYEAQ. The CDR3 bases are TGTGCCAGCAGCTTAGCGGTTGGGTCCTCCCTGTCGGGGCAGTTCTTC. It translates to CASSLAVGSSLSGQFF.

This clone was observed once. The gene calls are TRBV11-2 and TRBJ1-3; maybe TRBD1 (5 bases). The germline CDR1 and CDR2 sequences are SGHAT and FQNNGV. Trimming took 2 bases from V and 4 from J, leaving 12 bases between them. This CDR3 region has 15 residues. The CDR3 protein is CASSLRGGSGNTIYF. CDR3 coding DNA: TGTGCCAGCAGCTTACGTGGGGGGTCAGGAAACACCATATATTTT.

This sequence joins TRBV18 and TRBJ2-4; D is possibly TRBD2 (6 bases). In germline, CDR1 is KGHSH, CDR2 LQKENI. V dropped 2 bases and J dropped 1 base, with 9 bases sitting between them. The CDR3 consists of 15 residues. The CDR3 loop is CASSPGGLAKNIQYF. The CDR3 DNA sequence: TGTGCCAGCTCACCAGGAGGGCTCGCCAAAAACATTCAGTACTTC. Combining the CDR3 with reference TRBV18 and TRBJ2-4 gives the whole variable domain NAGVMQNPRHLVRRRGQEARLRCSPMKGHSHVYWYRQLPEEGLKFMVYLQKENIIDESGMPKERFSAEFPKEGPSILRIQQVVRGDSAAYFCASSPGGLAKNIQYFGAGTRLSVL.

The V and J genes are TRBV11-1 and TRBJ2-5; 8 bases agree with TRBD2. Germline CDR1 and CDR2: SGHAT and FQDESV (reference sequence). The CDR3 is 14 amino acids. V shed 3 bases, J shed 4 bases, and the junction held 4 bases outside the gene matches. CDR3 residues: CASSFQAGVETQYF. The CDR3 coding sequence is TGTGCCAGCAGCTTTCAAGCGGGGGTAGAGACCCAGTACTTC.

The chain joins TRBV4-3 to TRBJ1-3; D not certain. This CDR3 has 15 amino acids. Germline-derived CDR1 and CDR2 are LGHNA and YSLEER. Trimming removed 4 bases from V and 4 bases from J, with 14 bases in between. The CDR3 is CASSLGRGPGNTIYF. CDR3 nucleotide sequence: TGCGCCAGCAGCCTCGGTCGGGGTCCGGGAAACACCATATATTTT.

This rearrangement joins TRBV4-3 to TRBJ2-1, with TRBD1 matching 7 bases. V lost 3 bases to trimming and J lost 5 bases; unmatched junction nucleotides: 4. CDR3 length equals 14 residues. CDR1 and CDR2 from the germline V gene are LGHNA and YSLEER. Here the CDR3 reads CASSHPGQNNEQFF. For the CDR3, the DNA is TGCGCCAGCAGCCACCCGGGACAGAACAATGAGCAGTTCTTC.

The chain links TRBV18 to TRBJ2-7, with 7 bases fitting TRBD2. Germline V gene data show CDR1 as KGHSH and CDR2 as LQKENI. The CDR3 runs 15 residues. The trim removed 3 bases at V and 3 bases at J, leaving 8 bases unmatched. CDR3 sequence: CASSPVAAGDYEQYF. For the CDR3, the DNA is TGTGCCAGCTCACCGGTTGCCGCGGGGGACTACGAGCAGTACTTC.

The chain employs TRBV10-3 and TRBJ1-6; D might be TRBD1 (6 bases). Germline V lookup: CDR1 ENHRY, CDR2 SYGVKD. Trimming left V 0 bases short and J 9 bases short, with 12 bases between. The CDR3 is 15 residues long. The CDR3 DNA reads TGTGCCATCAGTGAGTCACAGGGAAGCGGTTCACCCCTCCACTTT. It specifies CAISESQGSGSPLHF.

The rearrangement joins TRBV4-2 to TRBJ2-3; no firm D call. The CDR3 runs 14 residues. V shed 1 base and J shed 5 bases, with 10 bases lying between them. Germline values: CDR1 LGHNA, CDR2 YNFKEQ. As DNA, the CDR3 is TGTGCCAGCAGCCAAGGGCTAGAAGTAGATACGCAGTATTTT. Protein sequence: CASSQGLEVDTQYF.

The V gene is TRBV11-3, the J gene TRBJ2-3; D unclear. Germline V gene lookup returns CDR1 SGHNT and CDR2 YENEEA. Trimming left V 5 bases short and J 2 bases short, with 8 bases between. CDR3 length equals 13 residues. The CDR3 coding sequence is TGTGCCAGCAGCCCTGGAGACACAGATACGCAGTATTTT. As protein: CASSPGDTDTQYF.

The chain employs TRBV7-6 and TRBJ2-7; 7 positions agree with TRBD1. CDR1 and CDR2 from the germline V gene are SGHVS and FNYEAQ. V dropped 5 bases and J dropped 2; count of bases not matched to a gene: 15. This CDR3 contains 17 residues. CDR3 nucleotide sequence: TGTGCCAGCAGCCCTCACCCGACAGGGACCCTCACCTACGAGCAGTACTTC. The encoded protein is CASSPHPTGTLTYEQYF.

The table lists this clone with a count of one. The CDR3 is CAINREGNSPLHF. CDR3 coding DNA: TGTGCCATCAACAGGGAGGGGAATTCACCCCTCCACTTT. V gene TRBV10-3 combines with J gene TRBJ1-6; D perhaps matches TRBD1 (6 bases). The germline CDR1 and CDR2 sequences are ENHRY and SYGVKD. V was cut by 7 bases and J by 7 bases, with 11 bases left in between. The CDR3 covers 13 residues.

This chain joins TRBV1 and TRBJ2-3; the table assigns TRBD2, which was not confirmed against the DNA. TRBV1 is noted as a pseudogene. The CDR3 runs to 17 residues. CDR3 sequence reads: CTSSQEPTSGEPDTQYF. CDR3 nucleotide sequence: TGCACCAGCAGCCAAGAACCGACTAGCGGGGAACCAGATACGCAGTATTTT.